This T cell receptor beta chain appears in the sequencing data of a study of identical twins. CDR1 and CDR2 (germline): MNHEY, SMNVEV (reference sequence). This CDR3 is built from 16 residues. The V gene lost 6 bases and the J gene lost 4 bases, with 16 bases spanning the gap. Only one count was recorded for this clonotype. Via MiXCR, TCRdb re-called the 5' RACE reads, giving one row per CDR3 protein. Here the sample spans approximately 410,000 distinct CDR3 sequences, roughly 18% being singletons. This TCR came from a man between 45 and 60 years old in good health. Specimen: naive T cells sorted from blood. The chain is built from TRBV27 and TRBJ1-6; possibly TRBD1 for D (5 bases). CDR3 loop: CASRDDRDYYNSPLHF. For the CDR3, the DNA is TGTGCCAGCAGGGACGACAGAGACTATTATAATTCACCCCTCCACTTT.